This T cell receptor beta chain was found in a study of T-cell memory formation after mild COVID-19. As concerns this clonotype: No antigen is known for it.

Constant-segment primers and 5'RACE yielded cDNA libraries for TCR alpha and TCR beta, each carrying sample barcodes and UMIs. TCRdb used MiXCR to reprocess the 5' RACE reads, holding one entry per CDR3 protein. The table lists fewer than 500,000 distinct CDR3 sequences, roughly 25% of them singletons, with around 13% in the top ten. Study findings and constraints: Clones shrinking from day 15 to 85 showed even CD4/CD8 mixes; later expanders tilted CD4+.

This sequence was found in an adult woman who had mild COVID-19 (a few samples of this study predate the infection). Cell type and time point are not known. Material: PBMCs or a T cell subset sorted from them (not recorded which).

This CDR3 is CASSQAGVAAKNIQYF. In nucleotides, the CDR3 is TGTGCCAGCAGCCAAGCGGGGGTAGCGGCCAAAAACATTCAGTACTTC. V is TRBV12-3 or TRBV12-4 and J is TRBJ2-4; TRBD2 aligns across 8 bases. V gave up 6 bases and J gave up 1 base; unmatched junction bases: 8. CDR3 length equals 16 residues.